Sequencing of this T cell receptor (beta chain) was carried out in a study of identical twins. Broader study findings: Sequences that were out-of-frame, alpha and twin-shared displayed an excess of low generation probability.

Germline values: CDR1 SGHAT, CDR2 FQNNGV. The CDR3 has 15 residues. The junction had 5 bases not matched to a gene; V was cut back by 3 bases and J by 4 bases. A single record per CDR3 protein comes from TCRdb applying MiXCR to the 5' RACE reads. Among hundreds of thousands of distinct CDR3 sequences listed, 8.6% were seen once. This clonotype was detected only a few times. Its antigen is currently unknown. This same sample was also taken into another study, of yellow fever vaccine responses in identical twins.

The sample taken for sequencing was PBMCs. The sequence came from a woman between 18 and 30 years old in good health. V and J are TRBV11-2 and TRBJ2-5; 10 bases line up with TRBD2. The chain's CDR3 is CASSLSLAGAETQYF. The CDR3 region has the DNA TGTGCCAGCAGCTTGAGTCTAGCGGGGGCAGAGACCCAGTACTTC.